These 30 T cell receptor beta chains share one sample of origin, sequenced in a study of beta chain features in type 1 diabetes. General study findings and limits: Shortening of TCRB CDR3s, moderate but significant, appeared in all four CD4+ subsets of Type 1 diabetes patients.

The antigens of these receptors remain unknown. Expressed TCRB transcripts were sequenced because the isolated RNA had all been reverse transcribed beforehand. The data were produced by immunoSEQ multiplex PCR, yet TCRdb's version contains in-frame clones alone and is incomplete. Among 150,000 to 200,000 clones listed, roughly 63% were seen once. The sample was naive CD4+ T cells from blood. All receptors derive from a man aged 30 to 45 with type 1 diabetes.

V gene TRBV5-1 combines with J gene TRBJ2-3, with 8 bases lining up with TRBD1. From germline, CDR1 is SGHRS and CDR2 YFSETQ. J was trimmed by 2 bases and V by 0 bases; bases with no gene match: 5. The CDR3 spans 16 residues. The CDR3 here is CASSLGDRPYTDTQYF. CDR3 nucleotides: TGCGCCAGCAGCTTGGGGGACAGGCCTTACACAGATACGCAGTATTTT.

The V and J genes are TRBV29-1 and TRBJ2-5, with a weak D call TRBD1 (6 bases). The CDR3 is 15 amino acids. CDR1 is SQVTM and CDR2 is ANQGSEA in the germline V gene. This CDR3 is CSGGPLARSQETQYF. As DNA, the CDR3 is TGCAGTGGGGGCCCGCTAGCTCGTTCTCAAGAGACCCAGTACTTC. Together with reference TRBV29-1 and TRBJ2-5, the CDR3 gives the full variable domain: SAVISQKPSRDICQRGTSLTIQCQVDSQVTMMFWYRQQPGQSLTLIATANQGSEATYESGFVIDKFPISRPNLTFSTLTVSNMSPEDSSIYLCSGGPLARSQETQYFGPGTRLLVL.

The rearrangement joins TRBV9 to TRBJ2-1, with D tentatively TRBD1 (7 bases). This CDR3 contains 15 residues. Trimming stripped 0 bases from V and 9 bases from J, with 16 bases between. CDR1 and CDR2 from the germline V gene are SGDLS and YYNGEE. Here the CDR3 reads CASSVARGASSEQFF. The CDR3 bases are TGTGCCAGCAGCGTAGCCAGGGGGGCGAGTAGTGAGCAGTTCTTC.

In DNA, the CDR3 is TGTGCCAGCACCCCTCAAATTGGGGGGGTACAGCAGTTCTTC. It encodes CASTPQIGGVQQFF. The chain is built from TRBV7-8 and TRBJ2-1; 7 bases match TRBD2. The CDR3 is 14 amino acids. The germline V gene encodes CDR1 SGHVS and CDR2 FQNEAQ. Unmatched junction bases numbered 14, after V lost 7 bases and J lost 11 bases. Supplemented by reference TRBV7-8 and TRBJ2-1, the full variable domain reads GAGVSQSPRYKVAKRGQDVALRCDPISGHVSLFWYQQALGQGPEFLTYFQNEAQLDKSGLPSDRFFAERPEGSVSTLKIQRTQQEDSAVYLCASTPQIGGVQQFFGPGTRLTVL.

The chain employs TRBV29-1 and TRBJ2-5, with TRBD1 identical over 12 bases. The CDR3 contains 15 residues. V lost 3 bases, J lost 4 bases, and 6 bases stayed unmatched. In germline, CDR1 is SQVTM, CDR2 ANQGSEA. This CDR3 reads CSVEKGQGARETQYF. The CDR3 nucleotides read TGCAGCGTTGAGAAGGGACAGGGGGCAAGAGAGACCCAGTACTTC.

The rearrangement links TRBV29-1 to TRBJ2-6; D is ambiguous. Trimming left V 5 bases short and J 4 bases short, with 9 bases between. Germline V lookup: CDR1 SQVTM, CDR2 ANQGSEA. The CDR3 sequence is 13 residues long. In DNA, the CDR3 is TGCAGCGTTCAGAAGCAAGGGGCCAACGTCCTGACTTTC. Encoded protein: CSVQKQGANVLTF.

The CDR3 is CASSEPASEAFF. The CDR3 DNA reads TGTGCCAGCAGCGAGCCGGCCTCTGAAGCTTTCTTT. The chain employs TRBV21-1 and TRBJ1-1. TRBV21-1 has pseudogene status. CDR3 length: 12 amino acids.

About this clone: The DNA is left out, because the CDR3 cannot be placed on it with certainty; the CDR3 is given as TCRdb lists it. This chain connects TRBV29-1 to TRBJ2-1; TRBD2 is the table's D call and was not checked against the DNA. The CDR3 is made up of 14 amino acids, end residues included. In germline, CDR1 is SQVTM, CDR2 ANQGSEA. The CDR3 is CSVRFGVIANEQFF.

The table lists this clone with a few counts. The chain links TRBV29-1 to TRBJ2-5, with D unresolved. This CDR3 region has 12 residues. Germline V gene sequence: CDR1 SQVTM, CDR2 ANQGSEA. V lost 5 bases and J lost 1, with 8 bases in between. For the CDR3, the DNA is TGCAGCGTTAGTGTCGCCCAAGAGACCCAGTACTTC. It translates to CSVSVAQETQYF.

The CDR3 sequence: CASSQGPGRDNEQYF. CDR3 DNA: TGTGCCAGCAGCCAAGGTCCGGGAAGAGATAACGAGCAGTACTTC. This rearrangement joins TRBV14 to TRBJ2-7; possibly TRBD2 for D (5 bases). The CDR3 loop spans 15 amino acids. The V gene's germline CDR1 is SGHDN and CDR2 FVKESK. Trimming removed 1 base at V and 5 bases at J, with 15 bases between.

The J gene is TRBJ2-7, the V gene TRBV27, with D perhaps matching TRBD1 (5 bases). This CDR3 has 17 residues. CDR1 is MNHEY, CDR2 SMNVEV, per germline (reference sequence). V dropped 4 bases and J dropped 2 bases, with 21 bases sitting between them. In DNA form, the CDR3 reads TGTGCCAGCAGTTCTCCGCTCCGCACAGGTGCCACCTACGAGCAGTACTTC. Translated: CASSSPLRTGATYEQYF.

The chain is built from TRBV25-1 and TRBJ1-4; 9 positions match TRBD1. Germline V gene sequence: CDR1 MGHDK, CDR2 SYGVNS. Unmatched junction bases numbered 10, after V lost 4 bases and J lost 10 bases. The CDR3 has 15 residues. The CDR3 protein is CASSAGTGFQAKLFF. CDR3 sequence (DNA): TGTGCCAGCAGTGCCGGGACAGGGTTTCAGGCAAAACTGTTTTTT.

Here the CDR3 DNA reads TGTGCCAGCAGTGAAGATGAGGGGGAGGCAGATACGCAGTATTTT. The encoded protein is CASSEDEGEADTQYF. The chain links TRBV2 to TRBJ2-3, with D tentatively TRBD1 or TRBD2 (6 bases each). Trimming cost V 1 base and J 4 bases, with 12 bases left between them. Germline CDR1 and CDR2: SNHLY and FYNNEI. The CDR3 consists of 15 residues.

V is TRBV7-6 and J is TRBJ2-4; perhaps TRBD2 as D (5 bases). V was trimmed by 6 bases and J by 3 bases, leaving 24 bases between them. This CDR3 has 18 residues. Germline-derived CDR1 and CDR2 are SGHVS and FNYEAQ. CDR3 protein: CASRPLPGQARVKNIQYF. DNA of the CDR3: TGTGCCAGCAGGCCTCTCCCGGGCCAGGCGCGGGTCAAAAACATTCAGTACTTC.

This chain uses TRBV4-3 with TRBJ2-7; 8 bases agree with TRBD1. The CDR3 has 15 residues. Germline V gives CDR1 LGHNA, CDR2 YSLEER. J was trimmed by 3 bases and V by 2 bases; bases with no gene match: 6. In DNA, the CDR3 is TGCGCCAGCAGCCAAACCGGGACAGGAGACTACGAGCAGTACTTC. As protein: CASSQTGTGDYEQYF.

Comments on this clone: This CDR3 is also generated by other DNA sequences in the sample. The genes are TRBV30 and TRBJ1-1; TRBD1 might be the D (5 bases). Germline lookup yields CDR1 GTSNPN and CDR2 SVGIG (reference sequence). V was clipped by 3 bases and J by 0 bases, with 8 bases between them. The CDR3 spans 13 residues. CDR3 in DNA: TGTGCCTGGAGCCTACAGGTGAACACTGAAGCTTTCTTT. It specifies CAWSLQVNTEAFF. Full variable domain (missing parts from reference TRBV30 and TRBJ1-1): SQTIHQWPATLVQPVGSPLSLECTVEGTSNPNLYWYRQAAGRGLQLLFYSVGIGQISSEVPQNLSASRPQDRQFILSSKKLLLSDSGFYLCAWSLQVNTEAFFGQGTRLTVV.

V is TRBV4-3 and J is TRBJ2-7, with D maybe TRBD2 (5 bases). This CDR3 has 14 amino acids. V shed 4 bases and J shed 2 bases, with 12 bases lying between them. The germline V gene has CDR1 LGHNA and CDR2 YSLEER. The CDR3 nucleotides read TGCGCCAGCAGCCCCGGACTTTTCGCCTACGAGCAGTACTTC. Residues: CASSPGLFAYEQYF.

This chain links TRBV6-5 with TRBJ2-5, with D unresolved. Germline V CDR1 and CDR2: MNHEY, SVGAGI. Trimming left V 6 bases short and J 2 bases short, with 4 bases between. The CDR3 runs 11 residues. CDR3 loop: CASSRQETQYF. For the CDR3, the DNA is TGTGCCAGCAGCCGACAAGAGACCCAGTACTTC.

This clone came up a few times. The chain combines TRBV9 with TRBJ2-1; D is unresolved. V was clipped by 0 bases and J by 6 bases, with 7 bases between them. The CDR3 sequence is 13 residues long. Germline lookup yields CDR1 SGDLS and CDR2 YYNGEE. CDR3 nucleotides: TGTGCCAGCAGCGTAGTAGCAGCCAATGAGCAGTTCTTC. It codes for CASSVVAANEQFF.

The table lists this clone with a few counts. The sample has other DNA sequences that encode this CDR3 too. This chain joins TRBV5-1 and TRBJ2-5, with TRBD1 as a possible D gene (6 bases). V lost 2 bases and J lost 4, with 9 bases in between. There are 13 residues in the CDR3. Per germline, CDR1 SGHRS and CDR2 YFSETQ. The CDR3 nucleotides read TGCGCCAGCAGCTTCACAGGGCCAGAGACCCAGTACTTC. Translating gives CASSFTGPETQYF.

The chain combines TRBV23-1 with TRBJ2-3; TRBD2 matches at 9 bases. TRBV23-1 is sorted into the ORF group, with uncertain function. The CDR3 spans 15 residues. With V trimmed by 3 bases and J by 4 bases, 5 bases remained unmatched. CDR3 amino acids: CASSHLAGCPDTQYF. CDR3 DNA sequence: TGCGCCAGCAGTCATCTAGCGGGGTGCCCAGATACGCAGTATTTT.

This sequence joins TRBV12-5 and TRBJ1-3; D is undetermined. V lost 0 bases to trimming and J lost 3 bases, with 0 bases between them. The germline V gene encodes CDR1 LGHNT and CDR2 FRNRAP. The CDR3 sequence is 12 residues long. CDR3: CASGLVGNTIYF. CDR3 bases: TGTGCTAGTGGTTTGGTTGGAAACACCATATATTTT. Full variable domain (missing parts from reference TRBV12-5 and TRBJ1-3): DARVTQTPRHKVTEMGQEVTMRCQPILGHNTVFWYRQTMMQGLELLAYFRNRAPLDDSGMPKDRFSAEMPDATLATLKIQPSEPRDSAVYFCASGLVGNTIYFGEGSWLTVV.

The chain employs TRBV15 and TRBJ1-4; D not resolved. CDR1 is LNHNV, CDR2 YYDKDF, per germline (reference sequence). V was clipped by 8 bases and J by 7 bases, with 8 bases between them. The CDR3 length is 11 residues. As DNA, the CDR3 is TGTGCCACCCAATGGGGTGAAAAACTGTTTTTT. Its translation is CATQWGEKLFF.

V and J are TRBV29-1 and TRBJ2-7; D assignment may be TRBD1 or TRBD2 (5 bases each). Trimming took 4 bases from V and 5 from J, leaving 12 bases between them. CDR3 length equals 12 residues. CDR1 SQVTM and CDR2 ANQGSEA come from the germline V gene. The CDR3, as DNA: TGCAGCGTTGTGGGGGTTCGGGACGAGCAGTACTTC. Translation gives CSVVGVRDEQYF.

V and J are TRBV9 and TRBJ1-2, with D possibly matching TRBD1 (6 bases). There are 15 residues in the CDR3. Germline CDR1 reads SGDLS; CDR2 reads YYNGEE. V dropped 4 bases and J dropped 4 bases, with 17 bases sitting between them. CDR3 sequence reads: CASSKAGDASYGYTF. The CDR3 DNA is TGTGCCAGCAGCAAGGCAGGGGACGCGAGCTATGGCTACACCTTC.

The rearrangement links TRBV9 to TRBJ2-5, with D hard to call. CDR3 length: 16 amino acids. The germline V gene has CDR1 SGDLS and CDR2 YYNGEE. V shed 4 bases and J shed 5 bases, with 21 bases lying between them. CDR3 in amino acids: CASSPRVGQIGETQYF. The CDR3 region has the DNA TGTGCCAGCAGCCCCCGAGTGGGTCAAATAGGCGAGACCCAGTACTTC.

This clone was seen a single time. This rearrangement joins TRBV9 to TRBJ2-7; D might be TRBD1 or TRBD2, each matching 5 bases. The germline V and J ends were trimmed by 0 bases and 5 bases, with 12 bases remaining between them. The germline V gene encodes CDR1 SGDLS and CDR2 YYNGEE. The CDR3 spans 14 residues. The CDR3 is CASSVVPGTDEQYF. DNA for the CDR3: TGTGCCAGCAGCGTAGTGCCCGGGACCGACGAGCAGTACTTC.

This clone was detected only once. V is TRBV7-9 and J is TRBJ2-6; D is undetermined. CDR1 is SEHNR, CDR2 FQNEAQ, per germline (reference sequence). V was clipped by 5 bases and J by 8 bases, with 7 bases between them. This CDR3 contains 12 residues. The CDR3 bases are TGTGCCAGCAGCCTACAGCCCAACGTCCTGACTTTC. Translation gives CASSLQPNVLTF.

CDR3 DNA: TGTGCCAGCAGCTTTTATACTCAAGAGACCCAGTACTTC. Amino acid sequence: CASSFYTQETQYF. The rearrangement links TRBV5-6 to TRBJ2-5; D is uncertain. V lost 2 bases and J lost 2, with 7 bases in between. This CDR3 contains 13 residues. CDR1 is SGHDT, CDR2 YYEEEE, per germline.

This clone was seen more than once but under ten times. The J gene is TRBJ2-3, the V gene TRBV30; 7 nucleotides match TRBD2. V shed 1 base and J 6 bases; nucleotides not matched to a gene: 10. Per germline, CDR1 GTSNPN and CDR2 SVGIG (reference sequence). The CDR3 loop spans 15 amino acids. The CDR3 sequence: CAWSDGLAEGDTQYF. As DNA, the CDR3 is TGTGCCTGGAGTGATGGGCTAGCGGAGGGGGATACGCAGTATTTT. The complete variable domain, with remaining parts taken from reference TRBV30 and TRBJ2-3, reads SQTIHQWPATLVQPVGSPLSLECTVEGTSNPNLYWYRQAAGRGLQLLFYSVGIGQISSEVPQNLSASRPQDRQFILSSKKLLLSDSGFYLCAWSDGLAEGDTQYFGPGTRLTVL.